The rows below give T cell receptor beta chains drawn from one sample of a study of blood T cell repertoires in COVID-19. Sequencing was performed with immunoSEQ multiplex PCR; in TCRdb, only in-frame clones are kept and a portion is missing. The sample has about 270,000 clones, around nine tenths seen once. Sequenced sample: peripheral blood. Source of these receptors: a woman aged 55 to 70 who had recovered from COVID-19. Each CDR3 is given with its conserved first and last residue.

V gene	J gene	CDR3 length	CDR3 protein
TRBV5-1	TRBJ1-6	17	CASSSLPGQGFPSPLHF
TRBV6-5	TRBJ1-3	15	CASRRSQGPGNTIYF
TRBV21-1	TRBJ2-5	15	CASSPKDSPQETQYF
TRBV9	TRBJ2-1	15	CASSVGGLDYNEQFF
TRBV20-1	TRBJ2-7	14	CSASFPGLPNEQYF
TRBV27	TRBJ1-2	15	CASSVRDRGHYGYTF
TRBV5-1	TRBJ2-3	15	CASSPMDRGRDTQYF
TRBV27	TRBJ2-7	14	CASGQQGGPYEQYF
TRBV18	TRBJ2-7	13	CASSPPGRGEQYF
TRBV19	TRBJ1-5	15	CASSTQGQRRQPQHF
TRBV5-1	TRBJ1-2	14	CASSLAGEHYGYTF
TRBV5-6	TRBJ1-5	17	CASSLLGSGGRDQPQHF
TRBV24-1	TRBJ2-3	16	CATSSPAGGSTDTQYF
TRBV6-5	TRBJ1-5	13	CASMSGGNQPQHF
TRBV9	TRBJ1-2	15	CASSVDRGVDYGYTF
TRBV28	TRBJ2-7	15	CASEVTGTVSYEQYF
TRBV25-1	TRBJ1-1	12	CASSDPAREAFF
TRBV15	TRBJ2-6	16	CATSRESGSGANVLTF
TRBV18	TRBJ2-1	15	CASSALAGGQSEQFF
TRBV7-2	TRBJ2-3	15	CASSLATSGVDTQYF
TRBV11-2	TRBJ2-5	14	CASSYRGQQETQYF
TRBV4-2	TRBJ2-5	15	CASSHDRGLQETQYF
TRBV5-8	TRBJ1-4	15	CASSWRGGTNEKLFF
TRBV5-4	TRBJ1-6	14	CASSSDSDFSPLHF
TRBV5-1	TRBJ1-1	15	CASSLVGGMNTEAFF
TRBV5-1	TRBJ2-3	18	CASSLGGLAAGVSDTQYF
TRBV5-6	TRBJ2-1	15	CASSLALGVNNEQFF
TRBV28	TRBJ2-7	14	CASEHRTVGHEQYF
TRBV5-6	TRBJ2-7	18	CASSLAYHTSGGLYEQYF
TRBV5-5	TRBJ1-5	16	CASSLTGGWSNQPQHF
TRBV5-4	TRBJ2-1	18	CASSRGLATASSYNEQFF
TRBV5-5	TRBJ1-4	16	CASRPTGGGTNEKLFF
TRBV11-3	TRBJ1-2	15	CASSNKPRSKQGYTF
TRBV12-5	TRBJ2-2	14	CASQGQANTGELFF
TRBV13	TRBJ2-7	15	CASSFSLGSGYEQYF
TRBV29-1	TRBJ2-7	13	CSVEVGGTYEQYF
TRBV6-5	TRBJ1-4	15	CASSLTWGENEKLFF
TRBV28	TRBJ1-4	16	CASSRELGATNEKLFF
TRBV3-1/TRBV3-2	TRBJ2-7	15	CASSFFRTGVGEQYF
TRBV16	TRBJ2-1	15	CASTLTSGGVNEQFF
TRBV5-1	TRBJ1-4	15	CASSPNGGINEKLFF
TRBV18	TRBJ2-7	15	CASSPQDSVSYEQYF
TRBV5-4	TRBJ1-2	14	CASSSANGAYGYTF
TRBV6-8	TRBJ2-1	15	CASSPIQDRSLQGFF
TRBV3-1/TRBV3-2	TRBJ2-2	14	CASSQDERHGELFF
TRBV7-8	TRBJ2-7	14	CASSFGSTGAEQYF
TRBV6-1	TRBJ2-5	15	CASSDWGGDQETQYF
TRBV28	TRBJ2-2	15	CASSSPGLAVGELFF
TRBV5-1	TRBJ2-3	13	CASSPGQSGTQYF